This T cell receptor (beta chain) was sequenced during a study of beta chain features in type 1 diabetes. This clone was counted only a few times. Its antigen is not identified. Study-wide results and limits: Patients and controls would be equally affected if PCR favored shorter templates. Comparison showed that naive, central memory and Treg TCRB repertoires appeared more similar among patients than among healthy donors. Across all four CD4+ subsets, people with type 1 diabetes showed modestly shorter TCRB CDR3s.

The CDR3 extends over 12 amino acids. V was clipped by 3 bases and J by 4 bases, with 9 bases between them. Germline values: CDR1 SQVTM, CDR2 ANQGSEA. The isolated RNA, all of it, was reverse transcribed, so expressed TCRB transcripts were what got sequenced. The table came from immunoSEQ multiplex PCR; TCRdb's copy has only in-frame clones and leaves some out. This sample has more than 250,000 clones; about a fifth occur once, and the top ten carry 0.028%. This rearrangement joins TRBV29-1 to TRBJ1-1; unclear D gene. The sample taken for sequencing was naive CD4+ T cells from blood. The receptor's source is a woman aged 40-49 years with type 1 diabetes. This chain's CDR3 is CSVDPGGTEAFF. The CDR3 coding sequence is TGCAGCGTTGATCCGGGAGGCACTGAAGCTTTCTTT.